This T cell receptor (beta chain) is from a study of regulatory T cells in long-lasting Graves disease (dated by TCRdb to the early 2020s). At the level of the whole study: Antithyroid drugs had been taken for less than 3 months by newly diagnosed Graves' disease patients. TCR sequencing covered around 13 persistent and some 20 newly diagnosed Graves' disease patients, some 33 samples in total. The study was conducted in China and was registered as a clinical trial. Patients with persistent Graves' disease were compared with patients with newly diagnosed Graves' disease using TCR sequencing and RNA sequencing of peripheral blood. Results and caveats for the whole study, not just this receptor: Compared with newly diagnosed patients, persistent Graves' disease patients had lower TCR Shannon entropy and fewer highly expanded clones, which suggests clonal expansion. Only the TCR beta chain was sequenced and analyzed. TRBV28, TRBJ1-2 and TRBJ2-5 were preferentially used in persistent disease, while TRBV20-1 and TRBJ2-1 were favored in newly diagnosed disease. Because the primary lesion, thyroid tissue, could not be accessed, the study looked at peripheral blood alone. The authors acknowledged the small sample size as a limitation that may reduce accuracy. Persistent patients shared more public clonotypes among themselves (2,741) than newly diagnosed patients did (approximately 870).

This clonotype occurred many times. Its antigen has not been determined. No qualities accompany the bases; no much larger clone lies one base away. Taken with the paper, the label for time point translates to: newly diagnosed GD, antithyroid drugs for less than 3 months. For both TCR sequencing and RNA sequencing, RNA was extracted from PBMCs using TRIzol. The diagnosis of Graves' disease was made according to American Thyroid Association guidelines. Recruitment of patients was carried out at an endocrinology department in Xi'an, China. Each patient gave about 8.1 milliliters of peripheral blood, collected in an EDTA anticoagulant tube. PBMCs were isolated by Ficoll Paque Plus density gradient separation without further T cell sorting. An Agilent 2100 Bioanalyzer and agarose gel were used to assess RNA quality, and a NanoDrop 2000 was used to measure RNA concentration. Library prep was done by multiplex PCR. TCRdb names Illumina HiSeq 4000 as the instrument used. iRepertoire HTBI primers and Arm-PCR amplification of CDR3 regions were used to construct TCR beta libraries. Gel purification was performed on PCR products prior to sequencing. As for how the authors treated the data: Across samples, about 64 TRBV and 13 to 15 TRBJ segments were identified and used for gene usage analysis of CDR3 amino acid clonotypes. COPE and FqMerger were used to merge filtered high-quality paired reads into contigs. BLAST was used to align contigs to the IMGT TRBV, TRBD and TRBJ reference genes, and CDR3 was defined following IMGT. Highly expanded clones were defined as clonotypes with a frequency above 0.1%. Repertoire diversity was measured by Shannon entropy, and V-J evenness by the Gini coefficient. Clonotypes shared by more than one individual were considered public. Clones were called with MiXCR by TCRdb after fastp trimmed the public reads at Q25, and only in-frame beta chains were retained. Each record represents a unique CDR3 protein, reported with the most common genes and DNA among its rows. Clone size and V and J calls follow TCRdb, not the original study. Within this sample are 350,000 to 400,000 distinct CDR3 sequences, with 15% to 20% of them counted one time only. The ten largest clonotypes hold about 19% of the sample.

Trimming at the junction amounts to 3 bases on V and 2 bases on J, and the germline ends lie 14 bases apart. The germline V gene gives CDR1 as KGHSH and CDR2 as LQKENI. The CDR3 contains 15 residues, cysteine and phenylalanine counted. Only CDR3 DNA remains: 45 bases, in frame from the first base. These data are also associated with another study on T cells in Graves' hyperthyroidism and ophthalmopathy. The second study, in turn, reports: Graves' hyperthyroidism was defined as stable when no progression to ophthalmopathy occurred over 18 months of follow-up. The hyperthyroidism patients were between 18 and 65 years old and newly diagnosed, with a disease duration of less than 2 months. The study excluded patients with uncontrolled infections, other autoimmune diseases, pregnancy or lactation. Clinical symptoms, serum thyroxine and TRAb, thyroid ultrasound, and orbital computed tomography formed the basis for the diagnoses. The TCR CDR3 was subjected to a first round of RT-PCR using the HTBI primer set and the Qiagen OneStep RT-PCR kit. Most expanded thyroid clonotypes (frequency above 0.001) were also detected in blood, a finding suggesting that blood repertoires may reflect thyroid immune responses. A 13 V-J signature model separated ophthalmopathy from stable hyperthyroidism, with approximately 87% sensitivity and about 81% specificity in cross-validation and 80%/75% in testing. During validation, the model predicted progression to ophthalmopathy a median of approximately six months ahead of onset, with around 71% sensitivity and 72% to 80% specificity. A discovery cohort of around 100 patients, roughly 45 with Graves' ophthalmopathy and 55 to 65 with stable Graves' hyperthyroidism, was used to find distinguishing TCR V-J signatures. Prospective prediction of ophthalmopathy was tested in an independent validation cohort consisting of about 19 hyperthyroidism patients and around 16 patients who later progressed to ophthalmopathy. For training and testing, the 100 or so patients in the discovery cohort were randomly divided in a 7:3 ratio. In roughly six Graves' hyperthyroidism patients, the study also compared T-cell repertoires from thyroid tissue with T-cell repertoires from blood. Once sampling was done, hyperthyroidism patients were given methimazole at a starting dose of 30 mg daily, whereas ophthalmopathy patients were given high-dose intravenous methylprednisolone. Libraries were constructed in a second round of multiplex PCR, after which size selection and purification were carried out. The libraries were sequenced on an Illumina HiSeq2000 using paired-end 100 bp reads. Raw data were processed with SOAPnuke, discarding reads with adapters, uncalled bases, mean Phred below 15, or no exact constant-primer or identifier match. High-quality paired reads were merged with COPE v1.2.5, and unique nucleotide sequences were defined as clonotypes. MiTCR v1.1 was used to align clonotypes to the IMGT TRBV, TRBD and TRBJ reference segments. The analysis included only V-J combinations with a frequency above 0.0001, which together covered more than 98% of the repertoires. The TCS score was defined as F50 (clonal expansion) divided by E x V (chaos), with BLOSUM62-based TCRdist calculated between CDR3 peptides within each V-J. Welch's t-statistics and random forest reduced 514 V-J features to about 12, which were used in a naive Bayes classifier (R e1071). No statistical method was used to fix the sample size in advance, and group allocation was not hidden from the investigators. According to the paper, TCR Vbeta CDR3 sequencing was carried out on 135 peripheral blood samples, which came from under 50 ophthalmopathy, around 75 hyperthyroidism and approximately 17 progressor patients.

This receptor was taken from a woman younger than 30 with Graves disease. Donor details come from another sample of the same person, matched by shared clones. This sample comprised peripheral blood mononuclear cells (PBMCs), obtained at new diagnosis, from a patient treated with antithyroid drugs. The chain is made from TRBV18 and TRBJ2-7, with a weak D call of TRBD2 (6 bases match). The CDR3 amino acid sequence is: CASSPAERATYEQYF. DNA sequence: TGTGCCAGCTCACCGGCGGAGCGGGCAACCTACGAGCAGTACTTC.